Listed here are 10 T cell receptor beta chains from one sample, sequenced in a study of vaccination and CD4 T cells after COVID-19. Treatment of the sample: approximately nine-day PBMC culture with coronavirus spike peptide pools or control peptides (ViraFEST assay). The Oncomine TCR Beta short-read assay was applied to DNA of cultured CD4+ T cells. Using its own MiXCR run on the PCR reads, TCRdb lists one record per CDR3 protein. The sample shows over 3,000 distinct CDR3 sequences, roughly 78% of them seen only once. Which antigens these TCRs recognize remains unknown. The sequenced sample consisted of CD4+ T cells from blood, cultured in vitro. Receptors were obtained from a human donor who had recovered from COVID-19.

This clonotype is medium-sized by share. One junction end does not reproduce the germline sequence, and a read error may be involved. The gene calls are TRBV30 and TRBJ2-7, with D maybe TRBD1 (5 bases). CDR1 is GTSNPN, CDR2 SVGIG, per germline (reference sequence). This CDR3 comprises 11 residues. In nucleotides, the CDR3 is TGTGCCTGGAGTGTGGGGCCAGTCTTCCACTTC. Translation: CAWSVGPVFHF.

The chain has TRBV29-1 and TRBJ1-2; D remains unclear. The germline V and J ends were trimmed by 4 bases and 3 bases, with 12 bases remaining between them. This CDR3 contains 13 residues. CDR1 is SQVTM, CDR2 ANQGSEA, per germline. Here the CDR3 reads CSVVGTEYYGYTF. The CDR3 coding sequence is TGCAGCGTTGTCGGTACAGAGTACTATGGCTACACCTTC. The complete variable domain, with remaining parts taken from reference TRBV29-1 and TRBJ1-2, reads SAVISQKPSRDICQRGTSLTIQCQVDSQVTMMFWYRQQPGQSLTLIATANQGSEATYESGFVIDKFPISRPNLTFSTLTVSNMSPEDSSIYLCSVVGTEYYGYTFGSGTRLTVV.

This chain links TRBV12-3 or TRBV12-4 with TRBJ1-6; unclear D gene. Trimming cost V 6 bases and J 6 bases, with 15 bases left between them. There are 15 residues in the CDR3. CDR3 sequence reads: CASRPTGKSNSPLHF. As DNA, the CDR3 is TGTGCCAGCAGACCCACCGGGAAGAGTAATTCACCCCTCCACTTT.

The genes are TRBV10-3 and TRBJ1-2; the match to TRBD1 covers 11 bases. The length of the CDR3 is 17 residues. Germline trimming cut 2 bases from V and 3 bases from J; bases unmatched to any gene: 8. CDR1 ENHRY and CDR2 SYGVKD come from the germline V gene. This chain's CDR3 is CAISEVSRGQGDYGYTF. The CDR3 DNA reads as TGTGCCATCAGTGAGGTTTCTAGGGGACAGGGGGACTATGGCTACACCTTC.

The J gene is TRBJ1-2, the V gene TRBV7-3; the D gene is possibly TRBD1 (5 bases). This CDR3 has 14 residues. Trimming took off 5 bases at V and 8 bases at J, with 18 bases between the two ends. CDR1 is SGHTA and CDR2 is FQGTGA in the germline V gene. The CDR3, as DNA: TGTGCCAGCAGCCCCCAGGGCCCGATGGGGGGCTACACCTTC. Encoded protein: CASSPQGPMGGYTF.

This rearrangement joins TRBV5-4 to TRBJ1-2; 7 bases match TRBD1. The CDR3 covers 15 residues. Germline assignment: CDR1 SGHNT and CDR2 YYREEE (reference sequence). The V and J ends lost 0 bases and 7 bases, in that order; junction bases with no gene match: 9. CDR3 sequence: CASSLADRAQSGYTF. DNA for the CDR3: TGTGCCAGCAGCTTGGCCGACAGGGCCCAATCTGGCTACACCTTC.

The chain recombines TRBV30 with TRBJ1-5; D is unclear. Germline V gene sequence: CDR1 GTSNPN, CDR2 SVGIG (reference sequence). The CDR3 totals 13 residues. Trimming shortened V by 3 bases and J by 0 bases, and 6 bases separated the two germline ends. DNA for the CDR3: TGTGCCTGGAGGCAGGATAGCAATCAGCCCCAGCATTTT. Amino acid sequence: CAWRQDSNQPQHF.

In its sample, this clonotype is medium-sized (0.01 to 0.1%). V and J are TRBV10-3 and TRBJ1-2, with D possibly TRBD1 on 5 matching bases. Germline V gene lookup returns CDR1 ENHRY and CDR2 SYGVKD. Between the trimmed V and J ends, which lost 4 bases and 3 bases, there was a span of 12 bases. This CDR3 spans 14 amino acids. The CDR3: CAISGWDGHYGYTF. CDR3 in DNA: TGTGCCATCAGTGGCTGGGACGGGCACTATGGCTACACCTTC.

The CDR3 DNA follows: TGTGCCAGCCGGAAACAGGGACCTAATGAAAAACTGTTTTTT. Amino acid sequence: CASRKQGPNEKLFF. The chain recombines TRBV28 with TRBJ1-4, with D possibly matching TRBD1 (6 bases). The germline V and J ends were trimmed by 8 bases and 3 bases, with 13 bases remaining between them. Germline V gene lookup returns CDR1 MDHEN and CDR2 SYDVKM. The CDR3 spans 14 residues.

The chain carries TRBV10-3 and TRBJ1-1, with a possible D match to TRBD1 (5 bases). V shed 8 bases and J shed 0 bases, with 22 bases lying between them. CDR3 size: 17 residues. Germline loops: CDR1 ENHRY, CDR2 SYGVKD. The CDR3 bases are TGTGCCATCGGCAGACAGCCCCTCAGCGAAATGAACACTGAAGCTTTCTTT. This translates into CAIGRQPLSEMNTEAFF.